This is a list of T cell receptor beta chains from one sample in a study of blood T cells in healthy people across ages. TCRdb itself ran the 5' RACE reads through MiXCR, one entry per CDR3 protein. This sample carries around 2 million distinct CDR3 sequences, around 40% of them seen once, and the ten largest clones take under 30%. The material sequenced was blood. These receptors were collected from a human donor in good health. Both conserved end residues are part of each CDR3. Fields, in order: clone size, D gene, J gene, V gene, CDR3 DNA, CDR3 protein. A D gene is named only where the DNA matches it firmly. Expanded clones get a size class; other rows say once, few or many, or leave the size out.

clone_size: -; d_call: TRBD1; j_call: TRBJ2-1; v_call: TRBV7-2; cdr3_nt: TGTGCCAGCAGCTTAGGACAGGGGCCGTGGAATGAGCAGTTCTTC; cdr3_aa: CASSLGQGPWNEQFF
clone_size: -; d_call: -; j_call: TRBJ2-5; v_call: TRBV7-6; cdr3_nt: TGTGCCAGCAGCTACTCCTCCCCGGGGACCCAGTACTTC; cdr3_aa: CASSYSSPGTQYF
clone_size: few; d_call: -; j_call: TRBJ2-7; v_call: TRBV7-9; cdr3_nt: TGTGCCAGCAGCTTCCCGGGGCCCAAACCTTACGAGCAGTACTTC; cdr3_aa: CASSFPGPKPYEQYF
clone_size: -; d_call: -; j_call: TRBJ2-7; v_call: TRBV27; cdr3_nt: TGTGCCAGCAGGAGGGATCCGGGGGAGCAGTACTTC; cdr3_aa: CASRRDPGEQYF
clone_size: -; d_call: TRBD2; j_call: TRBJ2-5; v_call: TRBV5-1; cdr3_nt: TGCGCCAGCAGCCCAAGACTAGCCTCAGGTCGCGAGACCCAGTACTTC; cdr3_aa: CASSPRLASGRETQYF
clone_size: -; d_call: -; j_call: TRBJ1-3; v_call: TRBV3-1; cdr3_nt: TGTGCCAGCAGCCAAGATATTGACTCTGGAAACACCATATATTTT; cdr3_aa: CASSQDIDSGNTIYF
clone_size: -; d_call: -; j_call: TRBJ1-3; v_call: TRBV27; cdr3_nt: TGTGTCATTAATCCTGGAAACACCATATATTTT; cdr3_aa: CVINPGNTIYF
clone_size: -; d_call: -; j_call: TRBJ2-5; v_call: TRBV6-2/TRBV6-3; cdr3_nt: TGTGCCAGCAGTTACTCGACTTTAGGACTGCTCCAAGAGACCCAGTACTTC; cdr3_aa: CASSYSTLGLLQETQYF
clone_size: -; d_call: -; j_call: TRBJ1-1; v_call: TRBV5-1; cdr3_nt: TGCGCCAGCACGACGGGCGTAATGAACACTGAAGCTTTCTTT; cdr3_aa: CASTTGVMNTEAFF
clone_size: -; d_call: TRBD1; j_call: TRBJ1-1; v_call: TRBV7-2; cdr3_nt: TGTGCCAGCAGCGCCGACAGGGGGGGAGCTTTCTTT; cdr3_aa: CASSADRGGAFF
clone_size: -; d_call: -; j_call: TRBJ2-3; v_call: TRBV4-3; cdr3_nt: TGCGCCATCAGCCAAGATCAGCGGACCACAGATACGCAGTATTTT; cdr3_aa: CAISQDQRTTDTQYF
clone_size: -; d_call: -; j_call: TRBJ1-5; v_call: TRBV10-3; cdr3_nt: TGTGCCATCAGTGAGAGCAAAGAATTCAATCAGCCCCAGCATTTT; cdr3_aa: CAISESKEFNQPQHF
clone_size: once; d_call: TRBD2; j_call: TRBJ2-1; v_call: TRBV30; cdr3_nt: TGTGCCTGGAGGTGGGGCGGGGGGCGTAATGAGCAGTTCTTC; cdr3_aa: CAWRWGGGRNEQFF
clone_size: -; d_call: TRBD2; j_call: TRBJ2-2; v_call: TRBV20-1; cdr3_nt: TGCAGTGCTGACGGGAGGCGGAACACCGGGGAGCTGTTTTTT; cdr3_aa: CSADGRRNTGELFF
clone_size: -; d_call: TRBD1; j_call: TRBJ2-3; v_call: TRBV5-1; cdr3_nt: TGCGCCAGCAGCATCCCGACAGGGGACTCGCAGTATTTT; cdr3_aa: CASSIPTGDSQYF
clone_size: -; d_call: -; j_call: TRBJ2-3; v_call: TRBV6-5; cdr3_nt: TGTGCCAGCAGTTACGGGGGTAGCGGCACCTCTAGCACAGATACGCAGTATTTT; cdr3_aa: CASSYGGSGTSSTDTQYF
clone_size: few; d_call: -; j_call: TRBJ2-3; v_call: TRBV5-8; cdr3_nt: TGTGCCAGCAGCGCATACGGCCCGGGAACAGATACGCAGTATTTT; cdr3_aa: CASSAYGPGTDTQYF
clone_size: few; d_call: TRBD1; j_call: TRBJ2-7; v_call: TRBV5-1; cdr3_nt: TGCGCCAGCAGCAGGGACAGGGGGATCTCCTACGAGCAGTACTTC; cdr3_aa: CASSRDRGISYEQYF
clone_size: -; d_call: TRBD2; j_call: TRBJ2-1; v_call: TRBV5-1; cdr3_nt: TGCGCCAGCAGCGTGGTTCCTAGCGGGTCCTACAATGAGCAGTTCTTC; cdr3_aa: CASSVVPSGSYNEQFF
clone_size: many; d_call: TRBD1; j_call: TRBJ2-7; v_call: TRBV7-2; cdr3_nt: TGTGCCAGCAGCTTAGGGGTTGGACAGGGGGCTGGCGAGCAGTACTTC; cdr3_aa: CASSLGVGQGAGEQYF